These 2 T cell receptor beta chains came from one sample sequenced in a study of T cell clonality in common variable immunodeficiency. Assay: immunoSEQ multiplex PCR; the TCRdb copy retains only in-frame clones and omits some. The sample contains about 44,000 clones, none occurring once; 8% to 13% lies in the top ten. Sequencing used peripheral blood mononuclear cells. The receptors come from a person between 18 and 75 years old in good health.

Ten or more counts support this clone. The read stops 3 residues short of the end of the CDR3; the missing end is completed from the germline J gene. The chain combines TRBV5-1 with TRBJ1-4; D may be TRBD1 (6 bases). The CDR3 is 14 residues long. Germline V gene data show CDR1 as SGHRS and CDR2 as YFSETQ. Trimming shortened V by 4 bases and J by 4 bases, and 11 bases separated the two germline ends. This CDR3 is CASSPQGSNEKLFF. The part of the CDR3 DNA that was read is TGCGCCAGCAGCCCGCAGGGGAGTAATGAAAAA.

This clone was found many times. The CDR3 end falls 3 residues outside the read, so it is completed with the germline J gene. The chain has TRBV18 and TRBJ1-2; 9 nucleotides align to TRBD1. Germline V gene data show CDR1 as KGHSH and CDR2 as LQKENI. The junction had 11 bases not matched to a gene; V was cut back by 2 bases and J by 4 bases. The CDR3 is 17 residues long. CDR3 amino acids: CASSPFTGGAGVYGYTF. CDR3 DNA (partial): TGTGCCAGCTCACCATTTACAGGGGGCGCAGGGGTCTATGGC. Full variable domain (rest looked up from reference TRBV18 and TRBJ1-2): NAGVMQNPRHLVRRRGQEARLRCSPMKGHSHVYWYRQLPEEGLKFMVYLQKENIIDESGMPKERFSAEFPKEGPSILRIQQVVRGDSAAYFCASSPFTGGAGVYGYTFGSGTRLTVV.